This T cell receptor (beta chain) was sequenced for a study of blood T cell repertoires in COVID-19. The CDR3 totals 16 residues. Germline lookup yields CDR1 SGHTA and CDR2 FQGNSA. The V and J ends lost 5 bases and 6 bases, in that order; junction bases with no gene match: 10. This clone is a singleton in its sample. Here immunoSEQ multiplex PCR was the method, and the copy in TCRdb shows in-frame clones only, minus some. Of roughly 200,000 clones listed, about nine tenths are singletons. This chain uses TRBV7-2 with TRBJ2-2; 9 nucleotides match TRBD1. The sequenced material came from PBMCs or T cells enriched from blood (not recorded which). The TCR was taken from a man aged 25-45 years who had recovered from COVID-19. CDR3 region: CASSQVGTGFPGELFF. DNA of the CDR3: TGTGCCAGCAGCCAGGTCGGGACAGGGTTCCCCGGGGAGCTGTTTTTT.